This note documents a single TCR beta chain sequence. Repertoires were generated with immunoSEQ multiplex PCR, while TCRdb's copy carries only in-frame clones and drops some. The sample consists of about 30,000 clones, roughly 80% of them appearing once. The data derive from a study of a mutant IDH1 vaccine in newly diagnosed glioma. Study context: Former treatment meant radiotherapy, temozolomide, or both; the majority had gotten both.

The sample's time point: baseline, week 1 (first vaccination visit). Treatment described: pre-vaccination baseline after standard-of-care therapy. The CDR3 runs 14 residues. Germline CDR1 reads SQVTM; CDR2 reads ANQGSEA. V shed 4 bases, J shed 5 bases, and the junction held 8 bases outside the gene matches. The source material was PBMCs, sampled from a glioma patient treated with radiotherapy, temozolomide or both. The gene calls are TRBV29-1 and TRBJ2-3, with 8 bases lining up with TRBD1. This TCR derives from a young man with glioma. CDR3 bases: TGCAGCGTTGCCGGACAGGGCGTGGGAGATACGCAGTATTTT. Protein product: CSVAGQGVGDTQYF.